These 7 T cell receptor beta chains were sequenced from one sample in a study of shared clonotypes between healthy human individuals. Profiled with immunoSEQ multiplex PCR; TCRdb holds only in-frame clones, not every one. Of 2 million to 3 million clones listed, roughly 92% are singletons. The sample taken for sequencing was naive CD4+ T cells sorted from blood. The subset is: CD45RA+ positively selected. The receptors were gathered from a man between 18 and 35 years old in good health.

The V and J genes are TRBV25-1 and TRBJ1-6; 9 bases agree with TRBD1. V trimming: 3 bases; J trimming: 10 bases; junction bases outside the gene matches: 7. CDR3 length equals 15 residues. Germline values: CDR1 MGHDK, CDR2 SYGVNS. The CDR3 loop reads CASSESDRGLSPLHF. CDR3 coding DNA: TGTGCCAGCAGTGAGTCGGACAGGGGTCTGTCACCCCTCCACTTT.

Here the CDR3 DNA reads TGCGCCAGCGGGACAGGGGTCTCGGGAGAGCAGTACTTC. Translating it yields CASGTGVSGEQYF. The V gene is TRBV5-1, the J gene TRBJ2-7; 10 bases line up with TRBD1. Germline CDR1 is SGHRS and CDR2 is YFSETQ. The junction had 8 bases not matched to a gene; V was cut back by 7 bases and J by 7 bases. The CDR3 extends over 13 amino acids.

This chain links TRBV10-2 with TRBJ1-2, with a tentative D call TRBD1 (5 bases). The CDR3 length is 14 residues. V lost 4 bases and J lost 7, with 16 bases in between. The germline CDR1 and CDR2 sequences are WSHSY and SAAADI. CDR3 region: CASSATLDNSGYTF. The CDR3 DNA reads TGCGCCAGCAGTGCAACCCTGGACAACAGTGGCTACACCTTC.

This chain joins TRBV28 and TRBJ1-5; D is unresolved. CDR3 length: 17 amino acids. V was pared by 3 bases and J by 0 bases, with 15 bases between. Germline loops: CDR1 MDHEN, CDR2 SYDVKM. Written as DNA, the CDR3 is TGTGCCAGCAGTTTTGTTTCTGAGGGTGTTAGCAATCAGCCCCAGCATTTT. This translates into CASSFVSEGVSNQPQHF. Complete variable domain (other parts from reference TRBV28 and TRBJ1-5): DVKVTQSSRYLVKRTGEKVFLECVQDMDHENMFWYRQDPGLGLRLIYFSYDVKMKEKGDIPEGYSVSREKKERFSLILESASTNQTSMYLCASSFVSEGVSNQPQHFGDGTRLSIL.

The CDR3 DNA is TGCGCCAGCAGCTCCTGGTCCCCCATGAACACTGAAGCTTTCTTT. Encoded protein: CASSSWSPMNTEAFF. V is TRBV5-1 and J is TRBJ1-1; no clear D gene. CDR3 length equals 15 residues. Germline lookup yields CDR1 SGHRS and CDR2 YFSETQ. V shed 3 bases and J shed 0 bases, with 12 bases lying between them.

About this clone itself: Other DNA sequences in this sample translate to the same CDR3. CDR3 in amino acids: CAWSVIATDTQYF. The CDR3 DNA is TGTGCCTGGAGTGTGATAGCTACAGATACGCAGTATTTT. This rearrangement joins TRBV30 to TRBJ2-3; D not certain. Germline CDR1 GTSNPN, CDR2 SVGIG (reference sequence). V was cut by 0 bases and J by 3 bases, with 7 bases left in between. The CDR3 contains 13 residues.

V and J are TRBV9 and TRBJ2-5; the match to TRBD2 covers 8 bases. The CDR3 consists of 15 residues. The V segment lost 5 bases and the J segment 2 bases; nucleotides outside the gene matches: 8. Germline V CDR1 and CDR2: SGDLS, YYNGEE. CDR3 sequence reads: CASSSGGHPQETQYF. The CDR3 DNA follows: TGTGCCAGCAGTTCGGGGGGGCACCCGCAAGAGACCCAGTACTTC.